This is a list of T cell receptor beta chains from one sample in a study of T cells in localized non-small cell lung cancer. Data came from immunoSEQ multiplex PCR; TCRdb stores just in-frame clones and leaves some out. There are 30,000 to 40,000 clones in the sample; around nine tenths occur only once, and 4% to 4.5% lies in the top ten. Sequenced here: peripheral blood, sampled before any cancer treatment. These receptors were taken from a woman between 40 and 69 years old with stage I lung adenocarcinoma. Each CDR3 is given without its conserved first and last residue. Each record gives: J gene, CDR3 length, D gene, V gene, CDR3 protein. D genes are given only for firm matches.

TRBJ1-2	15	-	TRBV7-9	ASTLTGLLVYPDGYT
TRBJ2-2	13	-	TRBV27	ASSLEGYGTGELF
TRBJ1-2	13	-	TRBV5-6	ASSFAHRENYGYT
TRBJ2-5	12	-	TRBV11-2	ASSLDLLGETQY
TRBJ2-7	12	-	TRBV9	ASSLQGFGYEQY
TRBJ2-4	11	-	TRBV19	ASMGWDKNIQY
TRBJ1-1	11	-	TRBV5-1	ASSLRTGSEAF
TRBJ2-2	12	TRBD1	TRBV6-6	ASSKQGAGGELF
TRBJ1-2	12	TRBD1	TRBV5-1	ASSPGTGSYGYT
TRBJ1-2	16	-	TRBV14	ASSPNGEGQLAYYGYT
TRBJ1-2	11	-	TRBV18	ASSKDVNYGYT
TRBJ1-4	16	TRBD1	TRBV11-2	ASSPRTGFGMANEKLF
TRBJ2-3	9	-	TRBV2	ASSVIDTQY
TRBJ2-1	14	TRBD2	TRBV4-1	ASSQGTSGGGNEQF
TRBJ2-2	12	-	TRBV7-3	ASREGVLTGELF
TRBJ1-4	12	TRBD1	TRBV6-6	ASRSTGLEEKLF
TRBJ1-6	14	TRBD1	TRBV5-6	ASSERQGGNNSPLH
TRBJ2-7	12	TRBD2	TRBV7-6	ASSLELAGGWQY
TRBJ1-3	13	-	TRBV19	ASSGRQISGNTIY
TRBJ1-4	14	-	TRBV18	ASSPTAGATNEKLF
TRBJ2-3	14	TRBD1	TRBV7-3	ASSWTGGLDTDTQY
TRBJ1-5	11	-	TRBV15	ATSRNTNQPQH
TRBJ1-1	13	-	TRBV6-1	ASSDYWGLNTEAF
TRBJ2-3	15	TRBD1	TRBV7-9	ASSLARRQGAPDTQY
TRBJ1-2	13	TRBD1	TRBV5-1	ASSVGTGGNYGYT
TRBJ1-2	13	-	TRBV19	ASSIYGDSNYGYT
TRBJ2-1	11	TRBD2	TRBV5-4	ASSLVGGNGQF
TRBJ2-3	12	-	TRBV6-4	ASSTGSSTDTQY
TRBJ1-5	14	-	TRBV27	ASSLSELTLNQPQH
TRBJ2-7	13	-	TRBV21-1	ASSKRDRQRGEQY
TRBJ1-1	10	-	TRBV7-9	ASSIRGLEAF
TRBJ1-5	12	-	TRBV27	ASSSGYSNQPQH
TRBJ2-7	11	-	TRBV9	ASSVGPGDEQY
TRBJ1-2	13	-	TRBV15	ATSRRRELAYGYT
TRBJ1-2	11	-	TRBV30	AWSVNPNYGYT
TRBJ1-1	12	TRBD1	TRBV5-6	ASSTTGGRTEAF
TRBJ2-7	12	-	TRBV5-5	ASSPPTGWNEQY
TRBJ2-7	13	-	TRBV7-2	ASSLARADYYEQY
TRBJ2-7	14	TRBD2	TRBV7-9	ASSPTGTRSSYEQY
TRBJ2-7	14	TRBD2	TRBV4-2	ASSPPAGDSSYEQY
TRBJ1-2	9	-	TRBV29-1	SVVKGNGYT
TRBJ2-5	15	-	TRBV6-4	ASSVGGWRTEQETQY
TRBJ2-1	15	-	TRBV5-7	ASTLVGGALSYREQF
TRBJ1-2	12	-	TRBV7-2	ASSLGSAGYGYT
TRBJ2-1	14	-	TRBV9	ASSVDGGDGRKEQF
TRBJ2-1	14	TRBD1	TRBV9	ASSVALGQEYNEQF
TRBJ2-3	12	TRBD2	TRBV7-2	ASSPGLTTDTQY
TRBJ1-2	12	-	TRBV13	ASSPRLAPYGYT
TRBJ2-1	13	TRBD2	TRBV6-1	ASSERAGGFDEQF
TRBJ1-1	9	-	TRBV29-1	SVEASTEAF
TRBJ2-1	9	-	TRBV29-1	SVETLGRQF
TRBJ2-7	13	-	TRBV7-9	ASSEDSLSSYEQY
TRBJ2-5	13	TRBD1	TRBV29-1	SVAVDRASQETQY
TRBJ2-7	13	TRBD1	TRBV6-5	ASSLGTGILYEQY